A single sample gave rise to the 19 T cell receptor beta chains below, sequenced in a study of technical replicates of blood from several donors. Measured with immunoSEQ multiplex PCR; TCRdb has only the in-frame clones, and not every one. Of about 48,000 clones in the sample, approximately 90% were seen once. Sequences were obtained from PBMCs. The source of these receptors is a human donor in good health. Some clones in this sample may be carry-over from other donors' samples.

This chain uses TRBV4-1 with TRBJ1-5, with 7 bases fitting TRBD1. The germline V gene has CDR1 MGHRA and CDR2 YSYEKL. V lost 3 bases, J lost 4 bases, and 6 bases stayed unmatched. The CDR3 length is 15 residues. DNA for the CDR3: TGCGCCAGCAGCCAGGGAACAGGGGCTAATCAGCCCCAGCATTTT. Translation gives CASSQGTGANQPQHF.

This sequence joins TRBV18 and TRBJ1-2, with D unresolved. The CDR3 runs 15 residues. The germline V and J ends were trimmed by 3 bases and 1 base, with 12 bases remaining between them. Germline CDR1 KGHSH, CDR2 LQKENI. Here the CDR3 DNA reads TGTGCCAGCTCACCGAATGGAGCCTATAACTATGGCTACACCTTC. Translating gives CASSPNGAYNYGYTF.

The V and J genes are TRBV7-8 and TRBJ2-5, with 11 nucleotides matching TRBD2. Trimming took 6 bases from V and 2 from J; bases not matched to a gene: 8. Germline CDR1 is SGHVS and CDR2 is FQNEAQ. CDR3 size: 16 residues. The CDR3: CASRPIRLAGQETQYF. For the CDR3, the DNA is TGTGCCAGCAGGCCAATACGACTAGCGGGGCAAGAGACCCAGTACTTC. The whole variable domain, remainder taken from reference TRBV7-8 and TRBJ2-5, is GAGVSQSPRYKVAKRGQDVALRCDPISGHVSLFWYQQALGQGPEFLTYFQNEAQLDKSGLPSDRFFAERPEGSVSTLKIQRTQQEDSAVYLCASRPIRLAGQETQYFGPGTRLLVL.

The chain couples TRBV4-2 to TRBJ2-3; D is unclear. Germline V gene sequence: CDR1 LGHNA, CDR2 YNFKEQ. The V gene lost 4 bases and the J gene lost 6 bases, with 8 bases spanning the gap. The CDR3 has 12 residues. The CDR3 is CASSLREDTQYF. The CDR3 nucleotides are TGTGCCAGCAGCCTTCGAGAGGATACGCAGTATTTT.

The chain uses TRBV19 and TRBJ1-2, with 9 positions matching TRBD1. The V gene end was trimmed by 5 bases and the J gene end by 4 bases; junction bases not matched to a gene: 8. CDR1 is LNHDA, CDR2 SQIVND, per germline (reference sequence). The length of the CDR3 is 15 residues. The CDR3 is CASSPGGTGLYGYTF. CDR3 DNA: TGTGCCAGTAGTCCAGGAGGGACAGGGCTCTATGGCTACACCTTC.

The chain recombines TRBV6-5 with TRBJ1-1; 7 bases are shared with TRBD1. The CDR3 contains 13 residues. Looked up from germline, CDR1 is MNHEY and CDR2 is SVGAGI. With 7 bases clipped from V and 4 bases from J, the junction kept 6 bases outside the gene matches. The CDR3 is CASTRQGITEAFF. The CDR3, as DNA: TGTGCCAGCACCAGACAGGGAATCACTGAAGCTTTCTTT.

The V call is TRBV11-2, the J call TRBJ2-3; D remains unclear. This CDR3 is built from 13 residues. V gave up 1 base and J gave up 4 bases, with 6 bases separating them. In germline, CDR1 is SGHAT, CDR2 FQNNGV. The CDR3 sequence: CASSLVSSDTQYF. The DNA for the CDR3 is TGTGCCAGCAGCTTAGTGAGCTCAGATACGCAGTATTTT.

The genes are TRBV12-5 and TRBJ2-7; 8 bases are shared with TRBD1. This CDR3 comprises 16 residues. Germline CDR1 reads LGHNT; CDR2 reads FRNRAP. V gave up 0 bases and J gave up 1 base; unmatched junction bases: 5. The CDR3 region has the DNA TGTGCTAGTGGTTTGGTACAGGGGGGCGCATCCTACGAGCAGTACTTC. It is translated as CASGLVQGGASYEQYF.

The V and J genes are TRBV7-3 and TRBJ2-5, with a weak D call TRBD1 (5 bases). V was pared by 5 bases and J by 5 bases, with 15 bases between. The CDR3 covers 14 residues. From germline, CDR1 is SGHTA and CDR2 FQGTGA. CDR3 sequence: CASSAGRPGETQYF. The CDR3, as DNA: TGTGCCAGCAGCGCCGGACGTCCAGGGGAGACCCAGTACTTC.

Written as DNA, the CDR3 is TGTGCCAGCAGCTTAGTCGGACAGGGGGCCTGGGGGATGAACACTGAAGCTTTCTTT. Its protein product is CASSLVGQGAWGMNTEAFF. V usage is TRBV7-3 and J usage is TRBJ1-1; 11 bases are shared with TRBD1. Trimming took 2 bases from V and 0 from J; bases not matched to a gene: 11. Germline CDR1 reads SGHTA; CDR2 reads FQGTGA. The CDR3 runs 19 residues.

The rearrangement uses TRBV2 and TRBJ2-3, with 7 bases identical to TRBD1. Germline V gene sequence: CDR1 SNHLY, CDR2 FYNNEI. This CDR3 has 14 amino acids. After removal of 6 bases from V and 5 bases from J, the junction contained 8 bases not matched to a gene. CDR3 sequence: CASRKTGPGDTQYF. CDR3 coding DNA: TGTGCCAGCAGAAAGACAGGGCCTGGAGATACGCAGTATTTT.

The chain links TRBV5-1 to TRBJ2-1; D unresolved. The CDR3 is 15 amino acids. Between the trimmed V and J ends, which lost 0 bases and 2 bases, there was a span of 9 bases. The germline gives CDR1 SGHRS, CDR2 YFSETQ. Written as DNA, the CDR3 is TGCGCCAGCAGCTTGGGGGCCTCTACCTACAATGAGCAGTTCTTC. It specifies CASSLGASTYNEQFF.

The table lists this clone with a count of one. The chain carries TRBV19 and TRBJ2-7; D gene uncertain. This CDR3 contains 13 residues. The germline V and J ends were trimmed by 1 base and 0 bases, with 4 bases remaining between them. Germline V CDR1 and CDR2: LNHDA, SQIVND (reference sequence). The CDR3 DNA is TGTGCCAGTAGTATAGCTCTCTCCTACGAGCAGTACTTC. Amino acid sequence: CASSIALSYEQYF.

This chain joins TRBV6-1 and TRBJ2-7; D is unclear. V lost 11 bases, J lost 7 bases, and 21 bases lay in between. CDR3 length: 13 amino acids. Germline values: CDR1 MNHNS, CDR2 SASEGT. CDR3 residues: CASGASLLEEQYF. CDR3 nucleotides: TGTGCCTCGGGTGCGTCATTATTGGAAGAGCAGTACTTC.

The J gene is TRBJ2-7, the V gene TRBV4-2, with 12 bases matching TRBD2. This CDR3 region has 19 residues. V gave up 0 bases and J gave up 1 base; unmatched junction bases: 10. Germline CDR1 and CDR2: LGHNA and YNFKEQ. For the CDR3, the DNA is TGTGCCAGCAGCCAAGATCTGCCTAGCGGGGGGGCTGTTTCCTACGAGCAGTACTTC. This encodes CASSQDLPSGGAVSYEQYF.

This sequence joins TRBV15 and TRBJ2-7; no definite D call. The CDR3 is 14 residues long. Germline CDR1 LNHNV, CDR2 YYDKDF (reference sequence). The V end was cut by 0 bases, the J end by 3 bases, with 9 bases between. The CDR3 DNA follows: TGTGCCACCAGCAGAGAGTCTAGTGGCTACGAGCAGTACTTC. Amino acid sequence: CATSRESSGYEQYF.

This chain links TRBV9 with TRBJ2-5, with D possibly matching TRBD2 (5 bases). From germline, CDR1 is SGDLS and CDR2 YYNGEE. The V end was cut by 4 bases, the J end by 1 base, with 14 bases between. The CDR3 is made up of 15 amino acids. The CDR3 DNA reads as TGTGCCAGCAGCCCAAAGGACTGGGTCCAAGAGACCCAGTACTTC. It translates to CASSPKDWVQETQYF.

V gene TRBV4-3 combines with J gene TRBJ1-1, with D possibly matching TRBD1 (5 bases). The germline V and J ends were trimmed by 1 base and 5 bases, with 17 bases remaining between them. Germline V gene data show CDR1 as LGHNA and CDR2 as YSLEER. This CDR3 is 16 amino acids long. The CDR3 is CASSQGLGGVGTEAFF. In DNA, the CDR3 is TGCGCCAGCAGCCAAGGGTTAGGAGGGGTCGGTACTGAAGCTTTCTTT.

The V call is TRBV5-6, the J call TRBJ2-2; 10 bases fit TRBD1. Germline CDR1 and CDR2: SGHDT and YYEEEE. CDR3 size: 17 residues. The trim removed 1 base at V and 6 bases at J, leaving 9 bases unmatched. CDR3 coding DNA: TGTGCCAGCAGCTTGAATCGTGGGACAGGGGTTGCCGGGGAGCTGTTTTTT. It codes for CASSLNRGTGVAGELFF.